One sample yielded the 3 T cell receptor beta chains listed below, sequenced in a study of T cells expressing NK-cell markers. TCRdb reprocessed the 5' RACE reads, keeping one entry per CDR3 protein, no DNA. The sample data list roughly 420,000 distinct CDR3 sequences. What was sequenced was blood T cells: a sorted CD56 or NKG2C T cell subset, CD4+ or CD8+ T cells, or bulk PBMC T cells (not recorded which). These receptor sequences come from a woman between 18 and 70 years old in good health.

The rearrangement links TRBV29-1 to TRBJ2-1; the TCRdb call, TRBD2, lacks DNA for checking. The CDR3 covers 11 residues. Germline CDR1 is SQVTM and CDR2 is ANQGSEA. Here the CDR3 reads CSPSIDNEQFF.

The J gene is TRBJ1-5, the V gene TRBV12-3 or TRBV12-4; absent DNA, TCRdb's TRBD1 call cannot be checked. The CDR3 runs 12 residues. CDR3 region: CASSFVPEPQHF.

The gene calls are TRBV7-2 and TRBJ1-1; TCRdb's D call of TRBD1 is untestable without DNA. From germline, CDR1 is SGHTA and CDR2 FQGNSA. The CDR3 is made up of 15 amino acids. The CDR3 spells CASSSTPTGQTEAFF.